These 26 T cell receptor beta chains came from one sample sequenced in a study of blood T cell repertoires in COVID-19. Data came from immunoSEQ multiplex PCR; TCRdb stores just in-frame clones and leaves some out. The table lists 85,000 to 100,000 clones, approximately 90% of them singletons. Input material: peripheral blood. These receptors were taken from a man aged 60-69 years with acute or convalescent COVID-19.

This sequence joins TRBV27 and TRBJ1-1; 8 positions match TRBD1. Trimming removed 3 bases from V and 3 bases from J; junction bases left unmatched: 6. CDR3 size: 15 residues. Germline V gene lookup returns CDR1 MNHEY and CDR2 SMNVEV (reference sequence). CDR3 nucleotides: TGTGCCAGCAGTTTGGGCAGGGGGCTTGACACTGAAGCTTTCTTT. This gives the protein CASSLGRGLDTEAFF.

The rearrangement uses TRBV5-5 and TRBJ2-3; 12 nucleotides line up with TRBD2. The CDR3 consists of 16 residues. Germline V lookup: CDR1 SGHKS, CDR2 YYEKEE (reference sequence). V dropped 4 bases and J dropped 2; count of bases not matched to a gene: 5. CDR3 amino acids: CASSGRLAGDTDTQYF. CDR3 bases: TGTGCCAGCAGCGGGAGACTAGCGGGGGACACAGATACGCAGTATTTT.

This chain uses TRBV9 with TRBJ1-1; possibly TRBD1 for D (5 bases). There are 13 residues in the CDR3. Per germline, CDR1 SGDLS and CDR2 YYNGEE. Trimming left V 4 bases short and J 1 base short, with 8 bases between. The CDR3 spells CASSLGQNTEAFF. In DNA, the CDR3 is TGTGCCAGCAGCTTAGGACAGAACACTGAAGCTTTCTTT.

This CDR3 reads CASGTNGEYEQYV. CDR3 bases: TGTGCCAGCGGCACTAATGGGGAGTACGAGCAGTACGTC. The chain is built from TRBV7-8 and TRBJ2-7, with D maybe TRBD2 (5 bases). Germline assignment: CDR1 SGHVS and CDR2 FQNEAQ. Trimming removed 8 bases from V and 4 bases from J, with 15 bases in between. The CDR3 is 13 amino acids.

This sequence joins TRBV7-2 and TRBJ1-1, with a tentative D call TRBD1 (6 bases). Trimming shortened V by 1 base and J by 10 bases, and 19 bases separated the two germline ends. This CDR3 spans 15 amino acids. CDR1 is SGHTA and CDR2 is FQGNSA in the germline V gene. The CDR3 spells CASSLVSTRGARAFF. For the CDR3, the DNA is TGTGCCAGCAGCTTAGTGAGTACCCGGGGGGCGAGAGCTTTCTTT.

A single count supports this clone. The chain couples TRBV9 to TRBJ2-7; 9 nucleotides align to TRBD1. CDR3 size: 13 residues. With V trimmed by 4 bases and J by 3 bases, 2 bases remained unmatched. CDR1 and CDR2 from the germline V gene are SGDLS and YYNGEE. CDR3 nucleotide sequence: TGTGCCAGCAGCCCGGGACAGGGCTACGAGCAGTACTTC. It yields the protein CASSPGQGYEQYF.

The genes are TRBV6-5 and TRBJ1-2; 7 positions match TRBD1. The V and J ends lost 3 bases and 7 bases, in that order; junction bases with no gene match: 11. The CDR3 spans 15 residues. CDR1 is MNHEY and CDR2 is SVGAGI in the germline V gene. The CDR3 protein is CASSYLDRERLGYTF. CDR3 DNA: TGTGCCAGCAGTTATCTCGACAGGGAGCGTCTTGGCTACACCTTC.

The chain recombines TRBV5-4 with TRBJ2-7, with 9 bases identical to TRBD1. Trimming at V came to 3 bases and at J to 0 bases, leaving 1 base not matched to a gene. The CDR3 has 14 residues. The germline gives CDR1 SGHNT, CDR2 YYREEE (reference sequence). DNA for the CDR3: TGTGCCAGCAGCTCGACAGGGGGCTCCTACGAGCAGTACTTC. Residues: CASSSTGGSYEQYF.

The V gene is TRBV7-9, the J gene TRBJ1-1; the D gene is possibly TRBD1 (6 bases). Trimming removed 5 bases from V and 6 bases from J, with 22 bases in between. Germline V gives CDR1 SEHNR, CDR2 FQNEAQ (reference sequence). The CDR3 is made up of 16 amino acids. The CDR3 protein is CASSPRGSRGQPEAFF. As DNA, the CDR3 is TGTGCCAGCAGCCCCCGAGGCTCGCGGGGGCAGCCTGAAGCTTTCTTT.

The genes are TRBV18 and TRBJ1-2; maybe TRBD1 (6 bases). Trimming removed 6 bases at V and 8 bases at J, with 22 bases between. Per germline, CDR1 KGHSH and CDR2 LQKENI. This CDR3 is 15 amino acids long. The CDR3 reads CASSHQSTGTGGYTF. CDR3 DNA sequence: TGTGCCAGCTCCCATCAATCTACAGGGACGGGCGGCTACACCTTC.

The gene calls are TRBV6-6 and TRBJ1-1, with a weak D call TRBD1 (5 bases). Germline loops: CDR1 MNHNY, CDR2 SVGAGI (reference sequence). The CDR3 runs to 13 residues. Trimming cost V 6 bases and J 0 bases, with 8 bases left between them. This CDR3 is CASSRQMNTEAFF. CDR3 DNA: TGTGCCAGCAGCCGACAGATGAACACTGAAGCTTTCTTT.

This clone was observed a handful of times. The chain is built from TRBV3-1 (or the pseudogene TRBV3-2) and TRBJ1-3; D is perhaps TRBD1 (6 bases). Trimming left V 6 bases short and J 4 bases short, with 19 bases between. Germline V gives CDR1 LGHDT, CDR2 YNNKEL (reference sequence). The CDR3 is made up of 16 amino acids. The CDR3 DNA is TGTGCCAGCAGTATAACCGCCGGGACATTGGGAAACACCATATATTTT. Protein: CASSITAGTLGNTIYF.

The chain joins TRBV21-1 to TRBJ1-2. TRBV21-1 is shown as a pseudogene. This CDR3 contains 15 residues. The CDR3 nucleotides are TGTGCCAGCAGCAACGGAGGTCCGCATAACTATGGCTACACCTTC. This translates into CASSNGGPHNYGYTF.

The genes are TRBV18 and TRBJ1-2; D is unresolved. There are 12 residues in the CDR3. The germline V gene has CDR1 KGHSH and CDR2 LQKENI. The V gene lost 0 bases and the J gene lost 8 bases, with 7 bases spanning the gap. DNA of the CDR3: TGTGCCAGCTCACCACCTCAGAACGGCTACACCTTC. Protein: CASSPPQNGYTF.

This rearrangement joins TRBV6-5 to TRBJ1-1, with 7 bases matching TRBD1. Per germline, CDR1 MNHEY and CDR2 SVGAGI. The V gene end was trimmed by 6 bases and the J gene end by 1 base; junction bases not matched to a gene: 5. The CDR3 covers 14 residues. In DNA form, the CDR3 reads TGTGCCAGCAGACTGGGACAGACGAACACTGAAGCTTTCTTT. This codes for CASRLGQTNTEAFF.

The chain links TRBV14 to TRBJ1-1, with TRBD1 as a possible D gene (5 bases). The V end lost 5 bases, the J end lost 3 bases, and 13 bases lay between the germline ends. CDR1 is SGHDN, CDR2 FVKESK, per germline. The CDR3 totals 14 residues. The CDR3 loop reads CASSFNQGYTEAFF. For the CDR3, the DNA is TGTGCCAGCAGCTTTAATCAGGGTTACACTGAAGCTTTCTTT.

The rearrangement joins TRBV6-5 to TRBJ1-1; tentatively, D is TRBD1 (5 bases). This CDR3 has 14 amino acids. CDR1 and CDR2 from the germline V gene are MNHEY and SVGAGI. V was trimmed by 7 bases and J by 4 bases, leaving 16 bases between them. The CDR3 nucleotides read TGTGCCAGCACCAAGCGGGGGTTCGGCACTGAAGCTTTCTTT. Protein sequence: CASTKRGFGTEAFF.

Here the CDR3 DNA reads TGTGCCTGGAGTTTGGGACAGAACCGAAACATTCAGTACTTC. This translates into CAWSLGQNRNIQYF. V usage is TRBV30 and J usage is TRBJ2-4, with 7 bases that match TRBD1. V lost 2 bases to trimming and J lost 6 bases; unmatched junction nucleotides: 7. Germline CDR1 GTSNPN, CDR2 SVGIG (reference sequence). This CDR3 contains 14 residues.

The chain employs TRBV3-1 (or the pseudogene TRBV3-2) and TRBJ2-5, with D perhaps TRBD1 (5 bases). Germline lookup yields CDR1 LGHDT and CDR2 YNNKEL (reference sequence). V lost 0 bases and J 11 bases, leaving 10 bases between the germline ends. The CDR3 contains 12 residues. CDR3 in amino acids: CASSQETVRQYF. The CDR3 DNA sequence: TGTGCCAGCAGCCAAGAGACAGTGCGGCAGTACTTC.

The CDR3 DNA reads TGTGCCAGCAGCCCTCTGGCAACAGAAGCTTTCTTT. The encoded protein is CASSPLATEAFF. V usage is TRBV12-3 or TRBV12-4 and J usage is TRBJ1-1; no clear D gene. The CDR3 consists of 12 residues. Trimming cost V 6 bases and J 8 bases, with 13 bases left between them.

This chain joins TRBV5-1 and TRBJ1-1, with D possibly TRBD1 on 6 matching bases. Deletions cut 6 bases from V and 0 bases from J, with 15 bases between. In germline, CDR1 is SGHRS, CDR2 YFSETQ. The CDR3 runs 15 residues. The CDR3 protein is CASTPYDRLNTEAFF. For the CDR3, the DNA is TGCGCCAGCACCCCCTACGACAGGTTGAACACTGAAGCTTTCTTT.

The chain uses TRBV6-5 and TRBJ1-2; no firm D call. V was trimmed by 6 bases and J by 0 bases, leaving 8 bases between them. This CDR3 comprises 13 residues. Per germline, CDR1 MNHEY and CDR2 SVGAGI. Here the CDR3 DNA reads TGTGCCAGCAGGAACACGCCTAACTATGGCTACACCTTC. Encoded protein: CASRNTPNYGYTF.

The genes are TRBV4-2 and TRBJ1-5; D is unresolved. The germline V gene encodes CDR1 LGHNA and CDR2 YNFKEQ. V was cut by 0 bases and J by 0 bases, with 6 bases left in between. The CDR3 consists of 15 residues. CDR3 sequence reads: CASSQEQSSNQPQHF. In DNA form, the CDR3 reads TGTGCCAGCAGCCAAGAACAGAGTAGCAATCAGCCCCAGCATTTT.

This clone was recorded only once. V and J are TRBV7-2 and TRBJ1-2, with TRBD1 as a possible D gene (5 bases). The CDR3 extends over 15 amino acids. V was cut by 6 bases and J by 4 bases, with 18 bases left in between. CDR1 and CDR2 (germline): SGHTA, FQGNSA. The CDR3 spells CASRSSRVRGYGYTF. CDR3 DNA: TGTGCCAGCAGGAGTAGCAGGGTGCGGGGCTATGGCTACACCTTC.

This chain links TRBV6-1 with TRBJ2-7, with a possible D match to TRBD1 (5 bases). Germline V lookup: CDR1 MNHNS, CDR2 SASEGT. The V end was cut by 3 bases, the J end by 1 base, with 16 bases between. The length of the CDR3 is 16 residues. CDR3 protein: CASSDWGGEYSYEQYV. In DNA form, the CDR3 reads TGTGCCAGCAGTGATTGGGGCGGAGAATATTCCTACGAGCAGTACGTC.

Only one count was recorded for this clone. The chain links TRBV7-9 to TRBJ1-6; 7 bases agree with TRBD1. Per germline, CDR1 SEHNR and CDR2 FQNEAQ (reference sequence). CDR3 size: 15 residues. The ends lost 5 bases at V and 6 bases at J; junction bases unmatched: 7. CDR3 protein: CASSPRDSLNSPLHF. CDR3 bases: TGTGCCAGCAGCCCGAGGGACAGCCTTAATTCACCCCTCCACTTT.